This T cell receptor (beta chain) was captured by sequencing in a study of T-cell reconstitution after alpha-beta-depleted transplantation in children. Construction of the TCRbeta library involved unique molecular identifiers. TCRdb reprocessed the PCR reads via MiXCR and lists one record per CDR3 protein. The sample contains 500,000 to 650,000 distinct CDR3 sequences, 10% to 12% of which appear only once. Overall study findings and caveats: At the one-year point after transplant, T-cell counts and TCRbeta diversity were found to come mostly from T cells that had been newly produced. Approximately two months post-transplant, alpha-beta T cells reportedly originated from several hundred expanded graft clones. Surviving recipient cells, namely T cells and thymic progenitors, were the source of high day-60 TCRbeta diversity in some patients.

Regarding this clonotype: The antigen is undetermined.

The J segment lost 2 bases and the V segment lost 6 bases, leaving 8 bases of the junction unmatched. Looked up from germline, CDR1 is DFQATT and CDR2 is SNEGSKA (reference sequence). The CDR3 consists of 14 residues. The V gene is TRBV20-1, the J gene TRBJ2-7; TRBD2 matches 9 bases. The specimen comprised PBMCs, mostly from graft donor cells, sampled 180 days after TCRalphabeta/CD19-depleted stem cell transplant. This clonotype was obtained from a female patient under 10 years old who had a stem cell transplant for aplastic anemia, so the T cells may come from the graft donor. CDR3 sequence: CSAEAASGAYEQYV. DNA for the CDR3: TGCAGTGCCGAGGCGGCTAGCGGGGCCTACGAGCAGTACGTC.